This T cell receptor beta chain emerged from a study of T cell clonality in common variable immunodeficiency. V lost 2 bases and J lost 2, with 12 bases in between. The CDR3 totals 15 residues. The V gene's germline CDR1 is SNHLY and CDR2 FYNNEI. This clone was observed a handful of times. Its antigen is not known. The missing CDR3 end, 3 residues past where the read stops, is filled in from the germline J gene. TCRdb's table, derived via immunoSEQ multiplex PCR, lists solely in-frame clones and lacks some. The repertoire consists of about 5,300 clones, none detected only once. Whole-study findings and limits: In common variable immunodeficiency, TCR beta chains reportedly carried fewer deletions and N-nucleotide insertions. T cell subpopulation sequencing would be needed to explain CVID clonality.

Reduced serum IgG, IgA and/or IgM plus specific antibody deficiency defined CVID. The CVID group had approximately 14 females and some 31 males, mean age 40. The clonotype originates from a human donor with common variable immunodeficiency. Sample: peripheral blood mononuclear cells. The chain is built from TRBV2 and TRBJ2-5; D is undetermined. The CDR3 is CASSENGNRQETQYF. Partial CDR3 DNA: TGTGCCAGCAGTGAAAATGGAAACAGACAAGAGACC. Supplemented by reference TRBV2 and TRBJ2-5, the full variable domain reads EPEVTQTPSHQVTQMGQEVILRCVPISNHLYFYWYRQILGQKVEFLVSFYNNEISEKSEIFDDQFSVERPDGSNFTLKIRSTKLEDSAMYFCASSENGNRQETQYFGPGTRLLVL.